This TCR beta chain was obtained from a study of identical twins. Study-wide results and caveats: Surplus twin overlap in beta out-of-frame sequences was less pronounced. Invariant MAIT and iNKT cells are populations that could partly confound zero-insertion analyses.

This clonotype was found many times. Its specificity is not known. Trimming cost V 4 bases and J 3 bases, with 3 bases left between them. This CDR3 is 12 amino acids long. Germline lookup yields CDR1 ENHRY and CDR2 SYGVKD. The cDNA had a unique molecular identifier and a template-switch universal primer site. MiXCR, applied by TCRdb to the 5' RACE reads, yields one record per CDR3 protein. The sample consists of about 200,000 distinct CDR3 sequences, about 10% of them appearing once. The TCR originated in a man aged 45 to 65 in good health. Sequenced: memory T cells sorted from blood. The rearrangement links TRBV10-3 to TRBJ1-4; no definite D call. CDR3 in DNA: TGTGCCATCAGTGTTTCTAATGAAAAACTGTTTTTT. Protein: CAISVSNEKLFF.